The 4 T cell receptor beta chains listed next were all sequenced from one sample in a study of CD8 T cells in ankylosing spondylitis (dated by TCRdb to the late 2010s). The library was built by means of 5' RACE. Sequencer: Illumina HiSeq 2500. TCRdb trimmed the raw reads at Q25, called clones with MiXCR and kept productive beta chains. All rows with the same CDR3 protein become a single entry with the most common DNA and genes. The sample table lists around 99,000 distinct CDR3 sequences, approximately 9% of them with a count of one. The ten largest account for roughly 5.6% of the sample. Sample: blood, either unsorted or a sorted T cell fraction (not recorded which). The receptors derive from a male donor with ankylosing spondylitis or in good health (not recorded which).

This clonotype was seen ten or more times. The J gene is TRBJ2-5, the V gene TRBV9; 10 bases fit TRBD1. The CDR3 sequence is 17 residues long. The V segment lost 4 bases and the J segment 0 bases; nucleotides outside the gene matches: 9. From germline, CDR1 is SGDLS and CDR2 YYNGEE. The CDR3 DNA sequence: TGTGCCAGCAGCTCAGGAGGGACAGGGGCTTACCAAGAGACCCAGTACTTC. The encoded protein is CASSSGGTGAYQETQYF. Filled out from reference TRBV9 and TRBJ2-5, the complete variable domain reads DSGVTQTPKHLITATGQRVTLRCSPRSGDLSVYWYQQSLDQGLQFLIQYYNGEERAKGNILERFSAQQFPDLHSELNLSSLELGDSALYFCASSSGGTGAYQETQYFGPGTRLLVL.

This clonotype was seen at least ten times. The chain combines TRBV18 with TRBJ2-1, with 8 bases matching TRBD2. Per the germline V gene, CDR1 is KGHSH and CDR2 is LQKENI. The trim removed 4 bases at V and 0 bases at J, leaving 5 bases unmatched. This CDR3 comprises 16 residues. CDR3 residues: CASSQGLASSYNEQFF. The CDR3 DNA reads as TGTGCCAGCTCACAAGGACTAGCAAGCTCCTACAATGAGCAGTTCTTC.

This clonotype was counted many times. V usage is TRBV11-3 and J usage is TRBJ2-2; D remains ambiguous. The V and J ends lost 5 bases and 6 bases respectively, with 19 bases between them. There are 16 residues in the CDR3. CDR1 is SGHNT and CDR2 is YENEEA in the germline V gene. In DNA, the CDR3 is TGTGCCAGCAGCACCCCTTTGCGGTCAAAGGCCGGGGAGCTGTTTTTT. Encoded protein: CASSTPLRSKAGELFF.

This clonotype was seen repeatedly, ten times or more. The J gene is TRBJ2-5, the V gene TRBV7-3; weak D call: TRBD2 (6 bases). The V end was cut by 3 bases, the J end by 5 bases, with 16 bases between. Germline values: CDR1 SGHTA, CDR2 FQGTGA. This CDR3 has 15 amino acids. CDR3 protein: CASSFLGGARETQYF. DNA of the CDR3: TGTGCCAGCAGCTTTTTGGGGGGAGCGAGGGAGACCCAGTACTTC.